A selection of T cell receptor beta chains follows, all from one sample in a study of cytomegalovirus exposure and HLA in healthy donors. Libraries were prepared by immunoSEQ multiplex PCR; TCRdb keeps only in-frame clonotypes and omits some of them. The table has 130,000 or so clones, roughly four fifths seen once. Sequenced input: PBMCs. These receptors were taken from a woman between 40 and 50 years old in good health and CMV-seropositive. The CDR3 runs from the conserved cysteine through the conserved F or W. The D gene is left open where the match is weak. Size is stated for part of the rows, as once, few or many counts, or as a class when the clone is expanded.

>NA|TRBD1|TRBV7-3|TRBJ2-3
CASRRQGTDTQYF
TGTGCCAGCAGACGACAGGGAACAGATACGCAGTATTTT
>NA|TRBD2|TRBV27|TRBJ2-7
CASSLRAASGFYEQYF
TGTGCCAGCAGTTTGCGCGCGGCTAGCGGATTTTACGAGCAGTACTTC
>NA|NA|TRBV11-1|TRBJ2-7
CASSLDSVGLPYEQYF
TGTGCCAGCAGCTTAGACTCCGTGGGACTCCCCTACGAGCAGTACTTC
>NA|TRBD1|TRBV5-1|TRBJ1-1
CASSLEGQGKTRGTEAFF
TGCGCCAGCAGCTTGGAGGGACAGGGCAAGACGAGGGGCACTGAAGCTTTCTTT
>NA|TRBD1|TRBV19|TRBJ1-6
CASSIGDRVGSPLHF
TGTGCCAGTAGTATAGGAGACAGGGTTGGATCACCCCTCCACTTT
>few|NA|TRBV28|TRBJ1-2
CASSLIGGNGYTF
TGTGCCAGCAGTTTAATTGGGGGCAATGGCTACACCTTC
>NA|NA|TRBV7-2|TRBJ2-5
CASSLDNQETQYF
TGTGCCAGCAGCCTAGACAACCAAGAGACCCAGTACTTC
>NA|TRBD2|TRBV18|TRBJ2-2
CASSPPAGGRNTGELFF
TGTGCCAGCTCACCCCCAGCGGGGGGGCGGAACACCGGGGAGCTGTTTTTT
>few|NA|TRBV2|TRBJ1-5
CASRDRFSNQPQHF
TGTGCCAGCAGAGACAGGTTTAGCAATCAGCCCCAGCATTTT
>NA|NA|TRBV5-1|TRBJ1-5
CASSLAGNSNQPQHF
TGCGCCAGCAGCTTGGCAGGGAACAGCAATCAGCCCCAGCATTTT
>NA|NA|TRBV10-3|TRBJ1-1
CAILDSNTEAFF
TGTGCCATTCTGGACAGTAACACTGAAGCTTTCTTT
>few|NA|TRBV5-1|TRBJ2-2
CARDNRVNTGELFF
TGCGCCAGGGACAACAGGGTGAACACCGGGGAGCTGTTTTTT
>NA|NA|TRBV4-3|TRBJ2-3
CASSQDQQGDTQYF
TGCGCCAGCAGCCAAGATCAACAGGGCGATACGCAGTATTTT
>NA|TRBD1|TRBV4-1|TRBJ2-7
CASSHDRVPLVYEQYF
TGCGCCAGCAGCCATGACAGGGTCCCCCTGGTCTACGAGCAGTACTTC
>NA|TRBD1|TRBV29-1|TRBJ2-7
CSVRIQDRVSYEQYF
TGCAGCGTTCGAATCCAGGACAGGGTATCCTACGAGCAGTACTTC
>few|NA|TRBV6-6|TRBJ2-2
CASSYSRDTGELFF
TGTGCCAGCAGTTACTCCAGGGATACCGGGGAGCTGTTTTTT
>NA|TRBD1|TRBV19|TRBJ2-2
CASRKQGARYTGELFF
TGTGCCAGTAGGAAACAGGGGGCGCGATATACCGGGGAGCTGTTTTTT
>few|TRBD1|TRBV7-3|TRBJ2-6
CASSPNRQGVSSSGANVLTF
TGTGCCAGCAGCCCTAACAGACAGGGCGTCTCAAGCTCTGGGGCCAACGTCCTGACTTTC
>NA|TRBD2|TRBV29-1|TRBJ2-1
CSVEPGLAPEQFF
TGCAGCGTGGAACCGGGACTAGCACCTGAGCAGTTCTTC
>NA|TRBD1|TRBV30|TRBJ2-5
CAWSPWDSLKVEETQYF
TGTGCCTGGAGTCCCTGGGACAGCCTGAAAGTGGAAGAGACCCAGTACTTC
>NA|TRBD1|TRBV30|TRBJ2-5
CAWETGEETQYF
TGTGCCTGGGAGACAGGGGAGGAGACCCAGTACTTC
>NA|TRBD2|TRBV28|TRBJ2-7
CASSPGRETFEQYF
TGTGCCAGCAGTCCAGGGAGGGAGACTTTCGAGCAGTACTTC
>NA|NA|TRBV6-5|TRBJ2-7
CASSYSGSYEQYF
TGTGCCAGCAGTTACTCCGGGTCCTACGAGCAGTACTTC
>NA|TRBD1|TRBV7-6|TRBJ1-1
CASSLRDRGPNTEAFF
TGTGCCAGCAGCTTAAGGGACAGGGGGCCGAACACTGAAGCTTTCTTT
>NA|TRBD1|TRBV30|TRBJ2-3
CAWSVQGWTDTQYF
TGTGCCTGGAGTGTACAGGGGTGGACAGATACGCAGTATTTT
>few|TRBD1|TRBV5-6|TRBJ1-1
CASSLWLGQLMNTEAFF
TGTGCCAGCAGCTTATGGTTGGGACAGCTTATGAACACTGAAGCTTTCTTT
>NA|NA|TRBV7-2|TRBJ1-1
CASIEGVWTEAFF
TGTGCCAGCATCGAGGGGGTTTGGACTGAAGCTTTCTTT
>few|NA|TRBV15|TRBJ1-5
CATSRDGPGSVASNQPQHF
TGTGCCACCAGCAGAGATGGGCCCGGGAGTGTTGCTAGCAATCAGCCCCAGCATTTT
>NA|NA|TRBV9|TRBJ1-1
CASSQGIGTEAFF
TGTGCCAGTTCCCAGGGAATTGGGACTGAAGCTTTCTTT
>NA|TRBD1|TRBV9|TRBJ1-4
CASSVQPQGVEKLFF
TGTGCCAGCAGCGTTCAACCCCAGGGGGTAGAAAAACTGTTTTTT
>NA|NA|TRBV7-2|TRBJ2-7
CASSLGIGGYNEQYF
TGTGCCAGCAGCTTAGGGATAGGGGGATACAACGAGCAGTACTTC
>NA|TRBD2|TRBV7-8|TRBJ2-7
CASSPGGSVGSYEQYF
TGTGCCAGCAGCCCGGGAGGGTCAGTTGGGTCCTACGAGCAGTACTTC
>NA|TRBD1|TRBV29-1|TRBJ2-7
CSVDTGGPYEQYF
TGCAGCGTTGATACAGGGGGCCCCTACGAGCAGTACTTC
>NA|NA|TRBV27|TRBJ1-1
CASSFSRVTEAFF
TGTGCCAGCAGTTTTAGCAGGGTAACTGAAGCTTTCTTT
>NA|TRBD2|TRBV4-2|TRBJ2-5
CASSHGMGLADQETQYF
TGTGCCAGCAGCCACGGCATGGGACTAGCGGACCAAGAGACCCAGTACTTC
>few|NA|TRBV19|TRBJ2-2
CASSILAKTGELFF
TGTGCCAGTAGTATCCTAGCGAAAACCGGGGAGCTGTTTTTT
>few|NA|TRBV6-1|TRBJ1-1
CASSEGTANTEAFF
TGTGCCAGCAGTGAAGGGACAGCGAACACTGAAGCTTTCTTT